These T cell receptor beta chains were read from a single sample in a study of T-cell reconstitution after alpha-beta-depleted transplantation in children. TCRdb itself ran the PCR reads through MiXCR, one entry per CDR3 protein. Of 25,000 or so distinct CDR3 sequences in the sample, around 17% were seen once. Source: PBMCs, mostly from graft donor cells, taken 60 days after TCRalphabeta/CD19-depleted stem cell transplant. These receptors all come from a male patient aged 2 to 9 who had a stem cell transplant for acute lymphoblastic leukemia, so the T cells may come from the graft donor. Both conserved end residues are part of each CDR3. A D gene is named only where the DNA matches it firmly. For some rows the clone size is stated as once, few or many, or as a class when expanded; others skip it.

>TRBV20-1|TRBD1|16|many|TRBJ2-5
CSADLDRAYPKETQYF
TGCAGTGCAGACCTTGACAGGGCCTACCCCAAAGAGACCCAGTACTTC
>TRBV5-6|NA|13|NA|TRBJ2-7
CASSLARGGEQYF
TGTGCCAGCAGCTTGGCTAGGGGTGGTGAGCAGTACTTC
>TRBV20-1|TRBD2|17|many|TRBJ2-1
CSALLAGGSPSYNEQFF
TGCAGTGCCCTACTAGCGGGAGGGTCCCCTTCCTACAATGAGCAGTTCTTC
>TRBV7-2|TRBD1|18|NA|TRBJ2-2
CASSLAARTGVDTGELFF
TGTGCCAGCAGCTTAGCAGCCAGGACAGGGGTGGACACCGGGGAGCTGTTTTTT
>TRBV28|TRBD2|15|many|TRBJ2-1
CASRIAGLSYNEQFF
TGTGCCAGCAGAATAGCGGGGTTATCCTACAATGAGCAGTTCTTC
>TRBV15|NA|20|many|TRBJ2-7
CATSSYLSHFRQRDTWGQYF
TGTGCCACCAGCAGTTATCTAAGCCATTTCCGGCAAAGGGACACTTGGGGGCAGTACTTC
>TRBV7-9|NA|17|many|TRBJ1-6
CASSRAAGDSYNSPLHF
TGTGCCAGCAGCCGCGCCGCAGGGGACTCCTATAATTCACCCCTCCACTTT
>TRBV6-2/TRBV6-3|NA|17|NA|TRBJ1-1
CASSYLSGTFVGSEAFF
TGTGCCAGCAGTTATCTTTCAGGGACCTTCGTCGGATCTGAAGCTTTCTTT
>TRBV2|NA|19|few|TRBJ2-2
CASYADDRIAITMTGELFF
TGTGCCAGCTACGCCGACGACAGAATAGCTATTACGATGACCGGGGAGCTGTTTTTT
>TRBV3-1|NA|12|NA|TRBJ1-2
CASSQTSYGYTF
TGTGCCAGCAGCCAGACATCCTATGGCTACACCTTC
>TRBV12-3/TRBV12-4|TRBD2|15|NA|TRBJ2-5
CASSYWRGAQETQYF
TGTGCCAGCAGTTATTGGCGGGGGGCCCAAGAGACCCAGTACTTC
>TRBV1|NA|12|few|TRBJ2-1
CTSSQEGRLEFF
TGCACCAGCAGCCAAGAAGGGAGGTTGGAGTTCTTC
>TRBV7-9|TRBD2|16|many|TRBJ2-1
CASSLGGSGGYNEQFF
TGTGCCAGCAGCTTAGGGGGGTCCGGGGGGTATAATGAGCAGTTCTTC
>TRBV9|NA|15|NA|TRBJ2-1
CASSVGLAALNEQFF
TGTGCCAGCAGCGTTGGTTTAGCCGCTCTCAATGAGCAGTTCTTC
>TRBV6-1|NA|11|few|TRBJ1-2
CASSEGYGYTF
TGTGCCAGCAGTGAAGGGTATGGCTACACCTTC
>TRBV5-6|TRBD2|16|NA|TRBJ2-2
CASSLSQRDHTGELFF
TGTGCCAGCAGCTTGTCTCAGCGGGACCACACCGGGGAGCTGTTTTTT
>TRBV6-5|NA|14|NA|TRBJ1-1
CASLLRILETEAFF
TGTGCCAGCTTACTCAGAATTCTGGAAACTGAAGCTTTCTTT
>TRBV4-3|TRBD2|14|many|TRBJ2-7
CASSQILGRYEQYF
TGCGCCAGCAGCCAAATACTCGGGAGGTACGAGCAGTACTTC
>TRBV19|NA|15|few|TRBJ2-1
CASTLGLPSYNEQFF
TGTGCCAGTACCCTCGGACTGCCCTCCTACAATGAGCAGTTCTTC
>TRBV20-1|NA|16|few|TRBJ2-4
CSARIVFGASENIQYF
TGCAGTGCTAGAATCGTGTTCGGGGCTAGCGAAAACATTCAGTACTTC
>TRBV25-1|TRBD2|17|many|TRBJ2-5
CASSASPPTSASETQYF
TGTGCCAGCAGTGCCTCTCCACCTACTAGCGCCTCGGAGACCCAGTACTTC
>TRBV12-5|TRBD1|15|many|TRBJ2-7
CASGFWDRGSYEQYF
TGTGCTAGTGGTTTCTGGGACAGGGGGTCCTACGAGCAGTACTTC
>TRBV11-1|NA|17|NA|TRBJ1-4
CASSGPRARAVDEKLFF
TGTGCCAGCAGCGGGCCTCGAGCACGAGCAGTGGATGAAAAACTGTTTTTT
>TRBV5-1|TRBD2|14|many|TRBJ2-7
CASSQTSGSDEQYF
TGCGCCAGCAGCCAGACTAGCGGGAGCGACGAGCAGTACTTC
>TRBV27|NA|14|many|TRBJ1-1
CASSFNPRDTEAFF
TGTGCCAGCAGTTTTAATCCGAGGGACACTGAAGCTTTCTTT
>TRBV5-1|NA|15|many|TRBJ2-7
CASSSGKTALDEQYF
TGCGCCAGCAGCTCTGGGAAGACTGCCCTGGACGAGCAGTACTTC
>TRBV20-1|NA|12|many|TRBJ2-5
CSAPSSAETQYF
TGCAGTGCCCCCTCGAGCGCGGAGACCCAGTACTTC
>TRBV5-1|TRBD1|18|many|TRBJ2-1
CASSSIPAGTGGDNEQFF
TGCGCCAGCAGCTCCATCCCCGCCGGGACAGGGGGTGACAATGAGCAGTTCTTC
>TRBV20-1|NA|17|few|TRBJ1-5
CSSRRGTGVSGNQPQHF
TGCAGTTCGAGGAGAGGGACTGGTGTTAGTGGCAATCAGCCCCAGCATTTT
>TRBV5-1|NA|13|many|TRBJ2-1
CASSLYGRGEQFF
TGCGCCAGCAGCTTGTATGGCCGGGGTGAGCAGTTCTTC
>TRBV20-1|NA|13|many|TRBJ2-1
CSAERPPDNEQFF
TGCAGTGCTGAACGCCCTCCCGACAATGAGCAGTTCTTC